Below, 30 T cell receptor beta chains from the same sample are listed, as sequenced in a study of T cell repertoires in cytomegalovirus infection. Their antigen targets remain unknown. A single record per CDR3 protein comes from TCRdb applying MiXCR to the reads. This table has roughly 570,000 distinct CDR3 sequences, just under 40% appearing once. Sequenced material: cultured PBMCs, taken from culture after CMV antigen stimulation. These TCRs come from a human donor in good health (CMV status not recorded). Some clones in this sample may be carry-over from other donors' samples.

This clonotype was recorded a few times. The CDR3 DNA reads TGTGCCAGCAGCTTAGCGCTTGCCAATCAGCCCCAGCATTTT. Its translation is CASSLALANQPQHF. This chain joins TRBV7-9 and TRBJ1-5; no clear D. The CDR3 is 14 residues long. CDR1 SEHNR and CDR2 FQNEAQ come from the germline V gene (reference sequence). With 0 bases removed from V and 3 bases from J, the gap between germline ends came to 6 bases.

This clonotype was counted only a few times. The CDR3 sequence: CASSLLIDYRFF. The DNA for the CDR3 is TGTGCCAGCAGCTTGCTTATAGACTATCGGTTCTTC. The chain couples TRBV7-9 to TRBJ2-1, with D possibly TRBD2 on 5 matching bases. Germline loops: CDR1 SEHNR, CDR2 FQNEAQ (reference sequence). CDR3 length: 12 residues. Trimming pared 3 bases from V and 15 bases from J, leaving 15 bases between.

The rearrangement uses TRBV11-3 and TRBJ2-2; a possible D gene is TRBD1 (5 bases). The V end was cut by 1 base, the J end by 6 bases, with 9 bases between. CDR3 length: 14 amino acids. Germline V gene lookup returns CDR1 SGHNT and CDR2 YENEEA. CDR3 coding DNA: TGTGCCAGCAGCTTAGGTGGGGCGTCCGGGGAGCTGTTTTTT. Its translation is CASSLGGASGELFF.

This clonotype was recorded a few times. The rearrangement links TRBV6-1 to TRBJ2-1; D tentatively reads TRBD1 or TRBD2 (5 bases each). The CDR3 is made up of 16 amino acids. V lost 2 bases to trimming and J lost 2 bases, with 13 bases between them. The germline V gene encodes CDR1 MNHNS and CDR2 SASEGT. The CDR3 spells CASSEPVMGAYNEQFF. CDR3 nucleotides: TGTGCCAGCAGTGAACCCGTGATGGGGGCCTACAATGAGCAGTTCTTC.

V usage is TRBV12-3 or TRBV12-4 and J usage is TRBJ1-6, with D perhaps TRBD1 (6 bases). V lost 4 bases, J lost 10 bases, and 11 bases lay in between. This CDR3 comprises 13 residues. The CDR3 loop reads CASSSTGQSPLHF. The DNA for the CDR3 is TGTGCCAGCAGTTCTACAGGGCAATCACCCCTCCACTTT.

This clonotype was found a few times. This chain joins TRBV7-6 and TRBJ2-3, with 8 bases matching TRBD2. V gave up 2 bases and J gave up 2 bases; unmatched junction bases: 6. The CDR3 extends over 16 amino acids. Germline loops: CDR1 SGHVS, CDR2 FNYEAQ. The CDR3 reads CASSLSGTRATDTQYF. The CDR3 DNA reads TGTGCCAGCAGCTTAAGCGGGACTAGGGCCACAGATACGCAGTATTTT.

CDR3 loop: CASSHNSEETQYF. The CDR3 nucleotides read TGTGCCAGCAGCCATAATTCCGAAGAGACCCAGTACTTC. The chain employs TRBV3-1 and TRBJ2-5; D remains unclear. Between the trimmed V and J ends, which lost 3 bases and 3 bases, there was a span of 8 bases. The CDR3 is made up of 13 amino acids. Germline loops: CDR1 LGHDT, CDR2 YNNKEL (reference sequence).

A few counts support this clonotype. The chain joins TRBV5-1 to TRBJ2-7; no clear D gene. Trimming took off 8 bases at V and 3 bases at J, with 18 bases between the two ends. The CDR3 contains 14 residues. Germline V gene sequence: CDR1 SGHRS, CDR2 YFSETQ. This chain's CDR3 is CASRKLQGNYEQYF. CDR3 coding DNA: TGCGCCAGTCGAAAACTGCAAGGGAACTACGAGCAGTACTTC.

The chain is built from TRBV2 and TRBJ2-1; TRBD2 aligns across 9 bases. Germline V gives CDR1 SNHLY, CDR2 FYNNEI. J lost 4 bases, V lost 6 bases, and 7 bases had no gene match. This CDR3 spans 15 amino acids. CDR3 coding DNA: TGTGCCAGCAGACGGGAGCGGGGGGAATACAATGAGCAGTTCTTC. This encodes CASRRERGEYNEQFF.

On this clonotype itself: The junction and the germline gene differ at one end; a read error may be behind it. The chain is built from TRBV6-5 and TRBJ2-3, with 10 bases fitting TRBD1. The CDR3 extends over 17 amino acids. CDR1 is MNHEY, CDR2 SVGAGI, per germline. CDR3 protein: CASSYSRDRGPLGVQDF. CDR3 DNA sequence: TGTGCCAGCAGTTACTCGAGGGACAGGGGCCCTCTTGGAGTGCAGGATTTT.

This clonotype was picked up a small number of times. The chain links TRBV4-3 to TRBJ2-3; tentative D call: TRBD2 (5 bases). The CDR3 is 15 residues long. The ends were cut back, 0 bases at V and 5 bases at J, with 12 bases in the middle. CDR1 LGHNA and CDR2 YSLEER come from the germline V gene. Here the CDR3 reads CASSQDSTGKDTQYF. For the CDR3, the DNA is TGCGCCAGCAGCCAAGATTCGACCGGGAAAGATACGCAGTATTTT.

This clonotype was observed a handful of times. This chain joins TRBV7-8 and TRBJ2-7; D may correspond to TRBD1 or TRBD2 (6 bases each). Trimming cost V 5 bases and J 2 bases, with 22 bases left between them. The germline gives CDR1 SGHVS, CDR2 FQNEAQ. The CDR3 is 17 residues long. The CDR3 sequence: CASSQVPPGAATYEQYF. CDR3 nucleotides: TGTGCCAGCAGCCAGGTCCCCCCGGGGGCAGCGACCTACGAGCAGTACTTC.

The genes are TRBV2 and TRBJ2-7; D remains unclear. Trimming took off 3 bases at V and 9 bases at J, with 15 bases between the two ends. Germline lookup yields CDR1 SNHLY and CDR2 FYNNEI. CDR3 size: 13 residues. CDR3 amino acids: CASSEGVGTVQYF. As DNA, the CDR3 is TGTGCCAGCAGTGAGGGTGTAGGAACGGTGCAGTACTTC.

This clonotype was observed a single time. This chain connects TRBV20-1 to TRBJ1-5; D not certain. The V and J ends lost 2 bases and 4 bases respectively, with 9 bases between them. CDR3 length: 13 amino acids. Germline V lookup: CDR1 DFQATT, CDR2 SNEGSKA (reference sequence). CDR3 nucleotide sequence: TGCAGTGCTAGATACGGAACGAATCAGCCCCAGCATTTT. Its protein is CSARYGTNQPQHF.

This clonotype was seen a single time. The chain is built from TRBV28 and TRBJ2-6, with D uncertain. The germline V gene has CDR1 MDHEN and CDR2 SYDVKM. Trimming removed 8 bases at V and 0 bases at J, with 8 bases between. The CDR3 extends over 14 amino acids. The CDR3 DNA reads as TGTGCCAGCCTCACGACCTCTGGGGCCAACGTCCTGACTTTC. It is translated as CASLTTSGANVLTF.

CDR3 bases: TGTGCCAGCAGCCAGGACAGGGTTTGGTCACCCCTCCACTTT. Protein product: CASSQDRVWSPLHF. The chain combines TRBV7-2 with TRBJ1-6; 8 nucleotides match TRBD1. V trimming: 5 bases; J trimming: 10 bases; junction bases outside the gene matches: 7. CDR3 length: 14 amino acids. Germline values: CDR1 SGHTA, CDR2 FQGNSA.

This clonotype was found many times. V and J are TRBV7-2 and TRBJ2-3, with 7 bases aligning to TRBD2. This CDR3 region has 15 residues. Per the germline V gene, CDR1 is SGHTA and CDR2 is FQGNSA. V lost 0 bases, J lost 4 bases, and 4 bases stayed unmatched. The CDR3 DNA reads TGTGCCAGCAGCTTAGCGGGAGGGCCAGCAGATACGCAGTATTTT. Translated, it gives CASSLAGGPADTQYF.

This clonotype was recorded a few times. The rearrangement links TRBV7-4 to TRBJ1-6; possibly TRBD1 for D (5 bases). V lost 4 bases to trimming and J lost 9 bases, with 16 bases between them. Germline assignment: CDR1 SGHVT and CDR2 SQSDAQ. The CDR3 has 15 residues. In nucleotides, the CDR3 is TGTGCCAGCAGCTCCGCCGGGGGAATAGGTTCACCCCTCCACTTT. It is translated as CASSSAGGIGSPLHF.

This clonotype was detected ten times or more. The CDR3 region is CASSLRQGAPGYTF. The CDR3 DNA reads as TGTGCCAGCAGCTTAAGACAGGGGGCGCCTGGCTACACCTTC. The V gene is TRBV7-2, the J gene TRBJ1-2; 10 bases align to TRBD1. J was trimmed by 7 bases and V by 2 bases; bases with no gene match: 4. The CDR3 loop spans 14 amino acids. Germline-derived CDR1 and CDR2 are SGHTA and FQGNSA.

This clonotype has only a few counts. The chain links TRBV4-3 to TRBJ2-5, with no clear D. In germline, CDR1 is LGHNA, CDR2 YSLEER. Trimming stripped 1 base from V and 2 bases from J, with 8 bases between. The length of the CDR3 is 14 residues. CDR3 coding DNA: TGCGCCAGCAGCCAAGGGAACAATCAAGAGACCCAGTACTTC. Amino acid sequence: CASSQGNNQETQYF.

In its sample, this clonotype was seen a few times. The CDR3 sequence: CASSPRSGGASDTQYF. CDR3 bases: TGTGCCAGCAGCCCCCGTAGCGGGGGGGCCTCGGATACGCAGTATTTT. V is TRBV4-2 and J is TRBJ2-3, with 11 bases identical to TRBD2. The V segment lost 4 bases and the J segment 6 bases; nucleotides outside the gene matches: 9. CDR1 is LGHNA, CDR2 YNFKEQ, per germline. The CDR3 runs to 16 residues.

The sample holds a few counts of this clonotype. This chain joins TRBV7-2 and TRBJ2-5, with D hard to call. V was cut by 3 bases and J by 3 bases, with 14 bases left in between. CDR3 length: 15 residues. Per germline, CDR1 SGHTA and CDR2 FQGNSA. This CDR3 reads CASSLSWAGEETQYF. The CDR3 DNA is TGTGCCAGCAGCTTGTCTTGGGCAGGAGAAGAGACCCAGTACTTC.

The genes are TRBV5-5 and TRBJ1-1; 8 bases fit TRBD1. V lost 2 bases to trimming and J lost 8 bases; unmatched junction nucleotides: 5. This CDR3 contains 13 residues. Germline V gene lookup returns CDR1 SGHKS and CDR2 YYEKEE (reference sequence). CDR3 in DNA: TGTGCCAGCAGCTTCTCGACAGGGGTAGAAGCTTTCTTT. Encoded protein: CASSFSTGVEAFF.

This sequence joins TRBV27 and TRBJ2-1; 7 bases are a match to TRBD2. CDR3 size: 14 residues. Germline trimming cut 0 bases from V and 8 bases from J; bases unmatched to any gene: 4. CDR1 is MNHEY and CDR2 is SMNVEV in the germline V gene (reference sequence). This CDR3 reads CASSLSPRGDEQFF. The CDR3 DNA is TGTGCCAGCAGTTTATCGCCCCGGGGGGATGAGCAGTTCTTC.

The chain carries TRBV15 and TRBJ2-5; TRBD2 is a possible D gene (5 bases). The CDR3 is 17 residues long. V was shortened by 0 bases and J by 7 bases, with 21 bases between the two germline ends. Per the germline V gene, CDR1 is LNHNV and CDR2 is YYDKDF (reference sequence). The CDR3 nucleotides read TGTGCCACCAGCAGAGATCCCCCGCCCGTAGCAGGAGGGACCCAGTACTTC. This translates into CATSRDPPPVAGGTQYF.

The chain couples TRBV5-6 to TRBJ2-2, with 9 bases matching TRBD1. V gave up 4 bases and J gave up 7 bases; unmatched junction bases: 8. Germline V gene sequence: CDR1 SGHDT, CDR2 YYEEEE. The CDR3 spans 15 residues. CDR3 in DNA: TGTGCCAGCAGCCTCTGGGACAGGGATAGCGGGGAGCTGTTTTTT. As protein: CASSLWDRDSGELFF.

This clonotype has only one observation. The chain employs TRBV10-1 and TRBJ2-1; 12 nucleotides agree with TRBD2. Germline lookup yields CDR1 WNHNN and CDR2 SYGVQD (reference sequence). CDR3 size: 17 residues. V gave up 4 bases and J gave up 1 base; unmatched junction bases: 5. CDR3 loop: CASSGRTSGKSYNEQFF. CDR3 sequence (DNA): TGCGCCAGCAGTGGGCGGACTAGCGGGAAGTCCTACAATGAGCAGTTCTTC.

This clonotype was observed a few times. The V gene is TRBV7-6, the J gene TRBJ1-1, with D hard to call. V was shortened by 4 bases and J by 6 bases, with 12 bases between the two germline ends. This CDR3 region has 13 residues. Germline assignment: CDR1 SGHVS and CDR2 FNYEAQ. CDR3 protein: CASSSQGLSEAFF. CDR3 DNA: TGTGCCAGCAGCTCACAAGGGTTGTCTGAAGCTTTCTTT.

In its sample, this clonotype was seen a few times. The rearrangement joins TRBV12-3 or TRBV12-4 to TRBJ2-3, with D possibly being TRBD1 (6 bases). This CDR3 has 12 residues. Trimming shortened V by 8 bases and J by 6 bases, and 12 bases separated the two germline ends. CDR3 sequence: CASGPGVDTQYF. In DNA, the CDR3 is TGTGCCAGCGGACCAGGGGTTGATACGCAGTATTTT.

The chain uses TRBV19 and TRBJ1-4; D uncertain. V was cut by 6 bases and J by 0 bases, with 11 bases left in between. The CDR3 loop spans 15 amino acids. Germline CDR1 and CDR2: LNHDA and SQIVND (reference sequence). The DNA for the CDR3 is TGTGCCAGTAGGGCCGAGACGGCAACTAATGAAAAACTGTTTTTT. Its protein is CASRAETATNEKLFF.